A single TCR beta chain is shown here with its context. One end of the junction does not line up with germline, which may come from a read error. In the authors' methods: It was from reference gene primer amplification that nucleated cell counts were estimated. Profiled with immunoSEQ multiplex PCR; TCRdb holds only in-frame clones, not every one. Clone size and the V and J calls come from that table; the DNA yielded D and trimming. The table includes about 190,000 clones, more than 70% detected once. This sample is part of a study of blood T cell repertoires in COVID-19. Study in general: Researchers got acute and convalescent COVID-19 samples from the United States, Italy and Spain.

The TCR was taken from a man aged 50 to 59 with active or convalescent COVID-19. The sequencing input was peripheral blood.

Written as DNA, the CDR3 is TGTGCTAGCAGCTTAGGGTCGAGGGACGAGCAGTACTTC. Its protein is CASSLGSRDEQYF. The chain has TRBV7-7 and TRBJ2-7, with D possibly being TRBD2 (5 bases). Germline-derived CDR1 and CDR2 are SSHAT and FNYEAQ (reference sequence). This CDR3 has 13 amino acids.